These 14 T cell receptor beta chains were all obtained from the same sample, sequenced in a study of blood T cell repertoires in COVID-19. The method was immunoSEQ multiplex PCR; TCRdb's version includes in-frame clones alone and lacks a portion of them. The sample has 200,000 or so clones, 84% seen once. The source material was peripheral blood. The receptor set was obtained from a woman in her 70s with active or convalescent COVID-19.

This chain joins TRBV7-8 and TRBJ1-1, with no clear D. This CDR3 contains 14 residues. Between the trimmed V and J ends, which lost 1 base and 0 bases, there was a span of 6 bases. In germline, CDR1 is SGHVS, CDR2 FQNEAQ. CDR3 nucleotides: TGTGCCAGCAGCTTAGGACTGATGAACACTGAAGCTTTCTTT. Translation gives CASSLGLMNTEAFF.

The genes are TRBV9 and TRBJ2-2; possible D gene TRBD1, 5 bases. V gave up 0 bases and J gave up 6 bases, with 9 bases separating them. This CDR3 has 14 amino acids. Germline CDR1 SGDLS, CDR2 YYNGEE. CDR3 sequence: CASSVAVGPGELFF. The CDR3, as DNA: TGTGCCAGCAGCGTAGCTGTGGGGCCCGGGGAGCTGTTTTTT.

Details on this clone: This same CDR3 is encoded by further DNA sequences in the sample. The chain carries TRBV18 and TRBJ1-3, with D possibly being TRBD1 (6 bases). The ends were cut back, 2 bases at V and 4 bases at J, with 6 bases in the middle. The CDR3 has 13 amino acids. Germline V gene lookup returns CDR1 KGHSH and CDR2 LQKENI. The CDR3 nucleotides are TGTGCCAGCTCACCAGGACAGGGAAACACCATATATTTT. Translating gives CASSPGQGNTIYF.

This clone turned up a few times. This chain links TRBV28 with TRBJ1-1, with 7 bases identical to TRBD1. V was clipped by 6 bases and J by 1 base; unmatched bases: 5. Germline CDR1 is MDHEN and CDR2 is SYDVKM. The CDR3 sequence is 14 residues long. The CDR3 loop is CASSYRGENTEAFF. In nucleotides, the CDR3 is TGTGCCAGCAGCTACAGGGGAGAGAACACTGAAGCTTTCTTT. Full variable domain (rest looked up from reference TRBV28 and TRBJ1-1): DVKVTQSSRYLVKRTGEKVFLECVQDMDHENMFWYRQDPGLGLRLIYFSYDVKMKEKGDIPEGYSVSREKKERFSLILESASTNQTSMYLCASSYRGENTEAFFGQGTRLTVV.

V gene TRBV14 combines with J gene TRBJ1-3; 8 bases are a match to TRBD1. The CDR3 covers 15 residues. In germline, CDR1 is SGHDN, CDR2 FVKESK. V was pared by 4 bases and J by 3 bases, with 5 bases of the junction left unmatched. CDR3 in DNA: TGTGCCAGCAGCCGCGACAGGGGCTTTGGAAACACCATATATTTT. Encoded protein: CASSRDRGFGNTIYF.

This clone came up a few times. V is TRBV29-1 and J is TRBJ2-7; 12 bases fit TRBD1. This CDR3 contains 14 residues. J was trimmed by 7 bases and V by 5 bases; bases with no gene match: 9. The V gene's germline CDR1 is SQVTM and CDR2 ANQGSEA. CDR3: CSVKTGTGGREQYF. The CDR3 DNA sequence: TGCAGCGTTAAAACCGGGACAGGGGGCCGGGAGCAGTACTTC.

The rearrangement joins TRBV14 to TRBJ2-6, with D maybe TRBD2 (6 bases). This CDR3 contains 18 residues. The V gene lost 2 bases and the J gene lost 2 bases, with 16 bases spanning the gap. The germline CDR1 and CDR2 sequences are SGHDN and FVKESK. The CDR3 here is CASSQFFYRGTGANVLTF. DNA of the CDR3: TGTGCCAGCAGCCAATTTTTTTATCGGGGGACTGGGGCCAACGTCCTGACTTTC.

The J gene is TRBJ2-2, the V gene TRBV28; D possibly corresponds to TRBD2 (5 bases). The CDR3 runs 14 residues. V lost 6 bases to trimming and J lost 10 bases, with 18 bases between them. Germline loops: CDR1 MDHEN, CDR2 SYDVKM. CDR3 bases: TGTGCCAGCAGCCTGAGGGCCATGGGGTTGGAGCTGTTTTTT. Amino acid sequence: CASSLRAMGLELFF.

This chain uses TRBV11-2 with TRBJ2-7; TRBD2 agrees at 12 bases. Germline V CDR1 and CDR2: SGHAT, FQNNGV. V shed 4 bases, J shed 3 bases, and the junction held 7 bases outside the gene matches. The CDR3 contains 16 residues. This CDR3 is CASSSLAGGSRYEQYF. DNA for the CDR3: TGTGCCAGCAGCTCTCTAGCGGGAGGGTCCCGCTACGAGCAGTACTTC.

A single count supports this clone. The chain uses TRBV18 and TRBJ2-4, with D possibly being TRBD2 (6 bases). CDR1 KGHSH and CDR2 LQKENI come from the germline V gene. Trimming took 2 bases from V and 3 from J, leaving 20 bases between them. The CDR3 covers 18 residues. CDR3 loop: CASSPTLGAGRNKNIQYF. For the CDR3, the DNA is TGTGCCAGCTCACCAACCCTCGGCGCGGGGAGGAACAAAAACATTCAGTACTTC.

The rearrangement joins TRBV5-6 to TRBJ2-2; 7 nucleotides agree with TRBD1. J was trimmed by 1 base and V by 5 bases; bases with no gene match: 8. Per germline, CDR1 SGHDT and CDR2 YYEEEE. This CDR3 comprises 16 residues. The CDR3: CASRRTGVQNTGELFF. The CDR3 bases are TGTGCCAGCAGACGAACAGGGGTCCAGAACACCGGGGAGCTGTTTTTT. The complete variable domain, with remaining parts taken from reference TRBV5-6 and TRBJ2-2, reads DAGVTQSPTHLIKTRGQQVTLRCSPKSGHDTVSWYQQALGQGPQFIFQYYEEEERQRGNFPDRFSGHQFPNYSSELNVNALLLGDSALYLCASRRTGVQNTGELFFGEGSRLTVL.

V gene TRBV19 combines with J gene TRBJ2-1; weak D call: TRBD1 (6 bases). The CDR3 has 14 residues. V lost 6 bases to trimming and J lost 7 bases, with 16 bases between them. Germline V CDR1 and CDR2: LNHDA, SQIVND (reference sequence). The CDR3 DNA is TGTGCCAGTAGCCAGACCAGGGGTAGAAATGAGCAGTTCTTC. It encodes CASSQTRGRNEQFF. Combining the CDR3 with reference TRBV19 and TRBJ2-1 gives the whole variable domain DGGITQSPKYLFRKEGQNVTLSCEQNLNHDAMYWYRQDPGQGLRLIYYSQIVNDFQKGDIAEGYSVSREKKESFPLTVTSAQKNPTAFYLCASSQTRGRNEQFFGPGTRLTVL.

The chain joins TRBV12-5 to TRBJ2-7, with 7 bases that match TRBD2. The trim removed 0 bases at V and 7 bases at J, leaving 3 bases unmatched. Germline V gene sequence: CDR1 LGHNT, CDR2 FRNRAP. The CDR3 spans 13 residues. DNA of the CDR3: TGTGCTAGTGGTTTGGTAGTCGGGGGGGAGCAGTACTTC. It yields the protein CASGLVVGGEQYF.

V usage is TRBV13 and J usage is TRBJ2-1, with 7 positions matching TRBD2. This CDR3 spans 15 amino acids. CDR1 and CDR2 from the germline V gene are PRHDT and FYEKMQ (reference sequence). J was trimmed by 7 bases and V by 5 bases; bases with no gene match: 11. The CDR3, as DNA: TGTGCCAGCAGCCCGTGGGGGGAGGGCCTAAATGAGCAGTTCTTC. It encodes CASSPWGEGLNEQFF.